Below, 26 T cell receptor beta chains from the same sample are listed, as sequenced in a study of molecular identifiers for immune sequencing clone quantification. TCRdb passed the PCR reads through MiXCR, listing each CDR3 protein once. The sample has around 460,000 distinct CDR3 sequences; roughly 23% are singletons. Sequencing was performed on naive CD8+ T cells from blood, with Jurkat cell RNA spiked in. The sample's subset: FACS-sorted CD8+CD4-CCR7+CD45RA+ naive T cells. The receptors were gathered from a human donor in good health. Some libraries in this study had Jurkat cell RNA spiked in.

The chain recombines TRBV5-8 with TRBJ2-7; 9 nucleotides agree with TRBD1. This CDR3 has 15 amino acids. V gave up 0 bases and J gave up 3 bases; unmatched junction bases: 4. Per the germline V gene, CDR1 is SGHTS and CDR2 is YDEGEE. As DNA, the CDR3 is TGTGCCAGCAGCTTGGTCGGGGACAGGGACTACGAGCAGTACTTC. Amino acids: CASSLVGDRDYEQYF. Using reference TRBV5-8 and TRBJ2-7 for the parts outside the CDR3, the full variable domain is EAGVTQSPTHLIKTRGQQATLRCSPISGHTSVYWYQQALGLGLQFLLWYDEGEERNRGNFPPRFSGRQFPNYSSELNVNALELEDSALYLCASSLVGDRDYEQYFGPGTRLTVT.

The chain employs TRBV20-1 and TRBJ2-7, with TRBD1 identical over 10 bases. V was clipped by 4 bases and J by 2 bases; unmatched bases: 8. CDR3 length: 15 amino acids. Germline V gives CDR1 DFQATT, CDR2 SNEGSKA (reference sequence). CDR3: CSANDRGRGTYEQYF. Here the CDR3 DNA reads TGCAGTGCTAACGACAGGGGGCGAGGGACCTACGAGCAGTACTTC.

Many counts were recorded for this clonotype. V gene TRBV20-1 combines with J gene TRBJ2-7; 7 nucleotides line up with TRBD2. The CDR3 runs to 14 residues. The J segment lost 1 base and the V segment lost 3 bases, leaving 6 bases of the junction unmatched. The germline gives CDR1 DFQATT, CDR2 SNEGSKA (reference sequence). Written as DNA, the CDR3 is TGCAGTGCTAGTGGACTAGTCCGGTCCTACGAGCAGTACTTC. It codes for CSASGLVRSYEQYF.

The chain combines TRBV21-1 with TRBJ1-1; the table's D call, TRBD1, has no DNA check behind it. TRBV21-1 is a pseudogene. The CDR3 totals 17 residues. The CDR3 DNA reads TGTGCCAGCAGCAATAATGGGAACGGGACAGAGAACACTGAAGTTTTCTTT. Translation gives CASSNNGNGTENTEVFF.

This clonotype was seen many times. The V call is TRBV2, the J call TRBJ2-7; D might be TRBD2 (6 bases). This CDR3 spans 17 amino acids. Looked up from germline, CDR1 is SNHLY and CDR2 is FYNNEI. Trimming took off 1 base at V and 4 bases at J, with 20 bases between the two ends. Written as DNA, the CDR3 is TGTGCCAGCAGTGAAGTCGCCGGCACCCCAGGAGGGTACGAGCAGTACTTC. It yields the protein CASSEVAGTPGGYEQYF.

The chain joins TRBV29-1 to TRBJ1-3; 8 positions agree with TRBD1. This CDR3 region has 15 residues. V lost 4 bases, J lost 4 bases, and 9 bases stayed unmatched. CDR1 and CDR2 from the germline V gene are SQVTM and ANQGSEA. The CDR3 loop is CSVVHPGQEGNTIYF. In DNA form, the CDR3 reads TGCAGCGTTGTTCATCCGGGACAGGAGGGAAACACCATATATTTT.

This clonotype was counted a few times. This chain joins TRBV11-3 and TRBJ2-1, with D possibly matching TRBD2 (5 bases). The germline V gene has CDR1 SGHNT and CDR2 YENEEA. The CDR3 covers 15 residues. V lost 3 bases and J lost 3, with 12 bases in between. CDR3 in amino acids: CASSLSREGYNEQFF. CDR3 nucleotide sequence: TGTGCCAGCAGCTTGAGCCGGGAAGGCTACAATGAGCAGTTCTTC.

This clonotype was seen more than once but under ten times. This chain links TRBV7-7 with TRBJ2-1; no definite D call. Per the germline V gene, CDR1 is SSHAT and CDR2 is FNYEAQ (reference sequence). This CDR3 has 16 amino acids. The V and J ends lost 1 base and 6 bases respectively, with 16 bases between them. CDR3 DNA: TGTGCCAGCAGCTTAGAGGTTTCAGGATGGGGCAATGAGCAGTTCTTC. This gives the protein CASSLEVSGWGNEQFF.

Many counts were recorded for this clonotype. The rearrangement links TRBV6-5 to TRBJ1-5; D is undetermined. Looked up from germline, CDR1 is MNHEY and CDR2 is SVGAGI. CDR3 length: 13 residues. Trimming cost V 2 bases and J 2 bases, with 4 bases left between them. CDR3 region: CASSYDGNQPQHF. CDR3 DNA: TGTGCCAGCAGTTACGACGGCAATCAGCCCCAGCATTTT.

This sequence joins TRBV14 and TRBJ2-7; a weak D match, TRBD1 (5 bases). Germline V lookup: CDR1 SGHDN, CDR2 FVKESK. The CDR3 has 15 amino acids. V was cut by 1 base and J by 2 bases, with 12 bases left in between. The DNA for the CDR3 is TGTGCCAGCAGCCAAGTGAATGTGACAGCCTACGAGCAGTACTTC. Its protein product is CASSQVNVTAYEQYF.

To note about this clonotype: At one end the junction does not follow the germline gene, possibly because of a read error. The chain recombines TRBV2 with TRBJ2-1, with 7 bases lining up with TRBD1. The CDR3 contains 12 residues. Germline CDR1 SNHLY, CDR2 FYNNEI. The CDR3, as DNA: TGTACCAGGGGGACAGCGAAAGAGACCCAGTTCTTC. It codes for CTRGTAKETQFF.

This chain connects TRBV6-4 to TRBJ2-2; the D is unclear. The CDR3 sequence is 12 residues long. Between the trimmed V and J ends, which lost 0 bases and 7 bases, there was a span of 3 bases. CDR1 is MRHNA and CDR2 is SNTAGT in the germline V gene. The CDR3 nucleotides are TGTGCCAGCAGTGACTCTGGCGGGGAGCTGTTTTTT. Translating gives CASSDSGGELFF.

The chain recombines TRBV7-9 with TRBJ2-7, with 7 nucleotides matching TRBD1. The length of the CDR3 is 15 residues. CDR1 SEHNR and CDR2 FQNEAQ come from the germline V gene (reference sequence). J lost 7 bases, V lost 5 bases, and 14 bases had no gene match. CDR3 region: CASSLPVRQGFEQYF. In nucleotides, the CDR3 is TGTGCCAGCAGCCTCCCTGTGAGACAGGGTTTTGAGCAGTACTTC.

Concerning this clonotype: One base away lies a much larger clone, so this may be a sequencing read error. Here the CDR3 DNA reads TGTGCCAGCAGCCAATACGACGGAAGCAATCAGCCCCGGCATTTT. Protein sequence: CASSQYDGSNQPRHF. This sequence joins TRBV9 and TRBJ1-5; D is undetermined. Germline V gene data show CDR1 as SGDLS and CDR2 as YYNGEE. The CDR3 length is 15 residues.

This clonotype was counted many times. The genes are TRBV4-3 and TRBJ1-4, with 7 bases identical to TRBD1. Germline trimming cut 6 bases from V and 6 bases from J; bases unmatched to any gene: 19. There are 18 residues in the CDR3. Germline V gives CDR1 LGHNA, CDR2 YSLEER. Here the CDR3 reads CASRLGRDDRADDEKLFF. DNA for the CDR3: TGCGCCAGCAGACTGGGACGAGACGACAGGGCAGACGATGAAAAACTGTTTTTT.

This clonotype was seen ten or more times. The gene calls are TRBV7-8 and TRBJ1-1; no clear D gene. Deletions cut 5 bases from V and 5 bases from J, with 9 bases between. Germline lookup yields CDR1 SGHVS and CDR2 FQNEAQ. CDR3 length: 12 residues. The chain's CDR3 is CASSEVVTEAFF. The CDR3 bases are TGTGCCAGCAGCGAGGTCGTGACTGAAGCTTTCTTT. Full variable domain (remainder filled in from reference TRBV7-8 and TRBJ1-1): GAGVSQSPRYKVAKRGQDVALRCDPISGHVSLFWYQQALGQGPEFLTYFQNEAQLDKSGLPSDRFFAERPEGSVSTLKIQRTQQEDSAVYLCASSEVVTEAFFGQGTRLTVV.

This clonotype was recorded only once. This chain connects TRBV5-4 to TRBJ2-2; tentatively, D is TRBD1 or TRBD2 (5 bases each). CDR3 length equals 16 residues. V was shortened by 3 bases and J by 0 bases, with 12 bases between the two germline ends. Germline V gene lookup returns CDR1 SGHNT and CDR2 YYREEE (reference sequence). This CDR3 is CASSSREGANTGELFF. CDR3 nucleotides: TGTGCCAGCAGCTCCCGGGAAGGGGCGAACACCGGGGAGCTGTTTTTT.

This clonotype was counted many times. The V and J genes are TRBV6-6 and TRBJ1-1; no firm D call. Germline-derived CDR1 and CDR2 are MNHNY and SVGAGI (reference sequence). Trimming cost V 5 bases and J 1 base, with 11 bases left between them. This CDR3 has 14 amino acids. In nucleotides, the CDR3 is TGTGCCAGCAGTATTTATAGGGAGAACACTGAAGCTTTCTTT. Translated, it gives CASSIYRENTEAFF.

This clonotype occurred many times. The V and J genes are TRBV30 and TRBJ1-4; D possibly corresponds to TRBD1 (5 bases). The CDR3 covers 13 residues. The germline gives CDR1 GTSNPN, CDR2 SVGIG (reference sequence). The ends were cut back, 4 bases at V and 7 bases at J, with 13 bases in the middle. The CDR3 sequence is CAWMGVGIEKLFF. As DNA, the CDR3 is TGTGCCTGGATGGGGGTAGGAATTGAAAAACTGTTTTTT. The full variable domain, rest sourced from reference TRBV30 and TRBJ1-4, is SQTIHQWPATLVQPVGSPLSLECTVEGTSNPNLYWYRQAAGRGLQLLFYSVGIGQISSEVPQNLSASRPQDRQFILSSKKLLLSDSGFYLCAWMGVGIEKLFFGSGTQLSVL.

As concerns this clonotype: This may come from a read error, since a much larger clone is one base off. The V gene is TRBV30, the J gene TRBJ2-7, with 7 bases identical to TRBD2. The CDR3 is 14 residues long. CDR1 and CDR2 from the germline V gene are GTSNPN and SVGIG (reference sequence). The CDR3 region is CTWEAGVENYEQYF. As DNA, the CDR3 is TGTACCTGGGAGGCGGGAGTGGAGAACTACGAGCAGTACTTC. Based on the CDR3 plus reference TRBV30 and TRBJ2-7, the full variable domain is SQTIHQWPATLVQPVGSPLSLECTVEGTSNPNLYWYRQAAGRGLQLLFYSVGIGQISSEVPQNLSASRPQDRQFILSSKKLLLSDSGFYLCTWEAGVENYEQYFGPGTRLTVT.

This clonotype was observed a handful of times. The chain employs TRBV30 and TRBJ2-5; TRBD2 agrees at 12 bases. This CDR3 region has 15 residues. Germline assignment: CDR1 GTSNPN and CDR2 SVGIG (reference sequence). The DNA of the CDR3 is TGTGCTTCCCGAGCCACTAGCGGGGGGCAAGAGACCCAGTACTTC. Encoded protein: CASRATSGGQETQYF.

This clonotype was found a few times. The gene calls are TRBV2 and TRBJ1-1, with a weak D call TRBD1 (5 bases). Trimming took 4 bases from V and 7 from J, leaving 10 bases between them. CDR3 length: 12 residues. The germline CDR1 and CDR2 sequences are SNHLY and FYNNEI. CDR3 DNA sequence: TGTGCCAGCAGTGGGGTGGGGGTTGAAGCTTTCTTT. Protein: CASSGVGVEAFF.

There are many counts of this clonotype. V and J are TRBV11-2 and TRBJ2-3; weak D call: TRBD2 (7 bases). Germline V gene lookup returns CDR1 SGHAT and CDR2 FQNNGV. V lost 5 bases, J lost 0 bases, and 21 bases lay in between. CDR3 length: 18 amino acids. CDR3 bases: TGTGCCAGCAGCCCCCCCCGGTCTGCGGGGGCAAGCACAGATACGCAGTATTTT. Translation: CASSPPRSAGASTDTQYF.

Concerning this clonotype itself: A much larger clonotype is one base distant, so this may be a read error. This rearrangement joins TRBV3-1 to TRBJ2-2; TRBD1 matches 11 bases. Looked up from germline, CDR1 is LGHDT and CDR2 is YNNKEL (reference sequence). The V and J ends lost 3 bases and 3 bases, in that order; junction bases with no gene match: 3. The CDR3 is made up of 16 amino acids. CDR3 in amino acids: CASSHLGQGDTGELFF. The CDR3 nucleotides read TGTGCCAGCAGCCACCTGGGACAGGGGGACACCGGGGAGCTGTTTTTT.

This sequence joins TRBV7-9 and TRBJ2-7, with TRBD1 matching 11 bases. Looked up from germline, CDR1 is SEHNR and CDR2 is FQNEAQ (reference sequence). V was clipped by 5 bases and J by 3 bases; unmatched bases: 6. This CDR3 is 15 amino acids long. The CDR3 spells CASSPGQGAFYEQYF. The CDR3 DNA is TGTGCCAGCAGCCCCGGACAGGGGGCCTTCTACGAGCAGTACTTC.

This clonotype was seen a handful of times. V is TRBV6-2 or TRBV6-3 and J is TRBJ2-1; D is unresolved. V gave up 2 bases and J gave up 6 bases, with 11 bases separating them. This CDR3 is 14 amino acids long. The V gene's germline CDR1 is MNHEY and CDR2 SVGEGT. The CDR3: CASSYTGAGNEQFF. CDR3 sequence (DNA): TGTGCCAGCAGTTACACGGGTGCCGGCAATGAGCAGTTCTTC.